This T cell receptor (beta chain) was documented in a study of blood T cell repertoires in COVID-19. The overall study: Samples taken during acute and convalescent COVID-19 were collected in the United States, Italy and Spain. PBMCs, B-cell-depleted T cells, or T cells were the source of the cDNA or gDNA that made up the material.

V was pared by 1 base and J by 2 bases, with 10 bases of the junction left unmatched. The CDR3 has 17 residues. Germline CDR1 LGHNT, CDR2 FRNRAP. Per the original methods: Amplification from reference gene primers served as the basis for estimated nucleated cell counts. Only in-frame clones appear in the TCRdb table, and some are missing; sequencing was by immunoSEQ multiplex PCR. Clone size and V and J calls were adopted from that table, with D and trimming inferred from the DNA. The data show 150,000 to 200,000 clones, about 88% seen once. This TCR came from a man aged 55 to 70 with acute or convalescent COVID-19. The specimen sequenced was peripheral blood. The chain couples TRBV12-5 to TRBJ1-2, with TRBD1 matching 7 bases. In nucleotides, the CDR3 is TGTGCTAGTGGTTTGGCTATCTCCCGACAGGGAAACTATGGCTACACCTTC. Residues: CASGLAISRQGNYGYTF. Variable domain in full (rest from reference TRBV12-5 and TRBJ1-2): DARVTQTPRHKVTEMGQEVTMRCQPILGHNTVFWYRQTMMQGLELLAYFRNRAPLDDSGMPKDRFSAEMPDATLATLKIQPSEPRDSAVYFCASGLAISRQGNYGYTFGSGTRLTVV.